This TCR beta chain was sequenced for a study of OX40 agonist ivuxolimab in advanced cancers. At the level of the study: Given to patients was ivuxolimab, an agonistic anti-OX40 (CD134) antibody.

Profiled with immunoSEQ multiplex PCR; TCRdb holds only in-frame clones, not every one. This sample has about 15,000 clones; around 80% occur once, and the top ten carry 2% to 2.5%. Germline CDR1 SGHTA, CDR2 FQGNSA. V lost 5 bases and J lost 2, with 10 bases in between. CDR3 length: 13 amino acids. Worth noting for this clone: Its antigen is as yet unknown.

Overall study results and limits: By week 6 at 0.1 to 3.0 mg/kg, blood CD4+ and CD8+ T cells had expanded clonally. Low normalized T-cell clonal expansion also characterized some of the nonresponders.

The TCR was taken from an adult with an advanced solid tumor such as melanoma, head and neck, liver or kidney cancer. The sequencing here drew on CD4+ or CD8+ T cells sorted from blood, taken in a trial of the OX40 agonist ivuxolimab. The chain joins TRBV7-2 to TRBJ2-7; TRBD1 might be the D (5 bases). This chain's CDR3 is CASSVTGTYEQYF. CDR3 in DNA: TGTGCCAGCAGCGTTACAGGTACCTACGAGCAGTACTTC. Variable domain in full (rest from reference TRBV7-2 and TRBJ2-7): GAGVSQSPSNKVTEKGKDVELRCDPISGHTALYWYRQSLGQGLEFLIYFQGNSAPDKSGLPSDRFSAERTGGSVSTLTIQRTQQEDSAVYLCASSVTGTYEQYFGPGTRLTVT.